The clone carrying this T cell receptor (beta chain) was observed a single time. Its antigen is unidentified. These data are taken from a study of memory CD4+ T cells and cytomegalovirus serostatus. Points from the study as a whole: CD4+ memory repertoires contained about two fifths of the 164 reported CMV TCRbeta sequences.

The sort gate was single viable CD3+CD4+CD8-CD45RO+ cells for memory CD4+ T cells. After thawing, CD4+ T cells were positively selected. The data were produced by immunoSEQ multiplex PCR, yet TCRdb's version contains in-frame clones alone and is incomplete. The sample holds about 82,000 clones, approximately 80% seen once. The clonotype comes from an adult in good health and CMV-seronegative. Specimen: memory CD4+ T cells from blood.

The CDR3 region is CAWRTRVLGELFF. CDR3 DNA: TGTGCCTGGAGGACCAGGGTTCTCGGGGAGCTGTTTTTT. The chain employs TRBV30 and TRBJ2-2, with D perhaps TRBD1 (5 bases). V gave up 3 bases and J gave up 7 bases, with 12 bases separating them. This CDR3 comprises 13 residues. Germline V lookup: CDR1 GTSNPN, CDR2 SVGIG (reference sequence).